These T cell receptor beta chains were read from a single sample in a study of early stage breast cancer tumors. The table came from immunoSEQ multiplex PCR; TCRdb's copy has only in-frame clones and leaves some out. The repertoire holds 20,000 to 30,000 clones, with about two thirds as singletons. The sequenced sample consisted of breast tumor tissue. The receptors come from a person between 60 and 69 years old with breast cancer. Each CDR3 is given without its conserved first and last residue.

>TRBJ1-2|TRBV5-5
ASSPGQTSYGYT
>TRBJ2-3|TRBV6-6
ASSSTSLDTQY
>TRBJ2-5|TRBV5-1
ASSLFGQTQETQY
>TRBJ2-3|TRBV11-3
ASSLTQVGADTQY
>TRBJ2-3|TRBV19
ASRQAGDTQY
>TRBJ2-1|TRBV7-3
ASSAQTSGSRNEQF
>TRBJ2-7|TRBV28
ASSFFYNEQY
>TRBJ2-1|TRBV4-3
ASSQDYRTSYEQF
>TRBJ2-7|TRBV9
ASSSEGQGFGQY
>TRBJ2-7|TRBV13
ASSLGGAEQY
>TRBJ2-7|TRBV19
ASSKDRVGDEQY
>TRBJ1-1|TRBV5-6
ASSLVWSQLNTEAF
>TRBJ1-2|TRBV5-1
ASSLGEVEGPYGYT
>TRBJ2-2|TRBV11-3
ASSLGLAGTGELF
>TRBJ2-7|TRBV2
ASSEISGRSDEQY
>TRBJ1-1|TRBV19
ASSIDGGRANTEAF
>TRBJ2-5|TRBV27
ASSARSGETQY
>TRBJ1-5|TRBV19
ASQPGQGSNQPQH
>TRBJ2-7|TRBV7-2
ASSLDLGGAYEQY
>TRBJ1-3|TRBV6-6
ASTASSGNTIY
>TRBJ1-3|TRBV9
ASSVAGQGIEGNTIY
>TRBJ2-1|TRBV28
ASSYPGQGYNEQF